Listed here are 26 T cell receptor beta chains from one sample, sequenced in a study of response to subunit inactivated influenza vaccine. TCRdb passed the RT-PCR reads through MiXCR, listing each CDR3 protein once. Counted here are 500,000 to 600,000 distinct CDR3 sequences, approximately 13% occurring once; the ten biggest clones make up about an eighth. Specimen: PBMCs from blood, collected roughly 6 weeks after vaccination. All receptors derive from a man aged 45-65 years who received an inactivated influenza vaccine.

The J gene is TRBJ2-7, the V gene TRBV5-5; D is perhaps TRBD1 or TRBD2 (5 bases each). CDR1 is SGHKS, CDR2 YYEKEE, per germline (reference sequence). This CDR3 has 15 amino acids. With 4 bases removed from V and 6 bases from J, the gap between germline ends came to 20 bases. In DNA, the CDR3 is TGTGCCAGCAGCCCGAATATAGCCGAGGGGCTCGAGCAGTACTTC. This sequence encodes CASSPNIAEGLEQYF.

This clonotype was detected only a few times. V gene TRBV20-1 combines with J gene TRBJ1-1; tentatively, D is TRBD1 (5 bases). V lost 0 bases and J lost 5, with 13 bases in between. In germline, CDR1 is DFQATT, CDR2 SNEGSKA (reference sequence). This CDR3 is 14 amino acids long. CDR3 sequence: CSARDGAWGTEAFF. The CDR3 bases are TGCAGTGCTAGAGATGGTGCTTGGGGGACTGAAGCTTTCTTT.

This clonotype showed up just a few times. The CDR3 is CASSLPGGRAEAFF. The CDR3 nucleotides read TGTGCCAGCAGCTTACCGGGGGGAAGGGCTGAAGCTTTCTTT. The V call is TRBV7-9, the J call TRBJ1-1, with D perhaps matching TRBD1 (5 bases). Per germline, CDR1 SEHNR and CDR2 FQNEAQ (reference sequence). CDR3 size: 14 residues. V dropped 2 bases and J dropped 6 bases, with 13 bases sitting between them.

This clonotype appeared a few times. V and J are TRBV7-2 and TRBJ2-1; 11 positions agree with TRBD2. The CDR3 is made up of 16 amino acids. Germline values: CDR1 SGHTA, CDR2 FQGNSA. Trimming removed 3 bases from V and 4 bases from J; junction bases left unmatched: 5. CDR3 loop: CASSFSGTSGYNEQFF. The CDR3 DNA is TGTGCCAGCAGCTTTTCCGGGACTAGCGGTTACAATGAGCAGTTCTTC.

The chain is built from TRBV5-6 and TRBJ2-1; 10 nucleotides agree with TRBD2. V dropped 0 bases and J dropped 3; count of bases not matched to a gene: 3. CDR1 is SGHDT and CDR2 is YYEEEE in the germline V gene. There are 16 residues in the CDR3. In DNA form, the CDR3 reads TGTGCCAGCAGCTTGGAGCGGGGGGGTGACTACAATGAGCAGTTCTTC. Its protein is CASSLERGGDYNEQFF.

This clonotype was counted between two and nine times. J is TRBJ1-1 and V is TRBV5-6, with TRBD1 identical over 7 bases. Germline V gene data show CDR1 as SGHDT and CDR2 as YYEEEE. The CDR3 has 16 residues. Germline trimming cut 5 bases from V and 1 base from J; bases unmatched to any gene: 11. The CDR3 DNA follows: TGTGCCAGCAGGTTCGACAGGGCGAAATGGAACACTGAAGCTTTCTTT. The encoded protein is CASRFDRAKWNTEAFF.

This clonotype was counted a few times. CDR3 sequence reads: CASSPGTSGRVLQQYF. The DNA for the CDR3 is TGTGCCAGCAGTCCCGGGACTAGCGGGAGGGTTTTACAGCAGTACTTC. V is TRBV28 and J is TRBJ2-7; 16 bases match TRBD2. The V and J ends lost 5 bases and 8 bases, in that order; junction bases with no gene match: 9. Germline-derived CDR1 and CDR2 are MDHEN and SYDVKM. The CDR3 extends over 16 amino acids.

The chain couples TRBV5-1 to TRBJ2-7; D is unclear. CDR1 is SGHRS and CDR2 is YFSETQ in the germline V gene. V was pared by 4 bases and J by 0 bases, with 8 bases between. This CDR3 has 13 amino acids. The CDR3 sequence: CASSTTNSYEQYF. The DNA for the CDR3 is TGCGCCAGCAGCACGACAAACTCCTACGAGCAGTACTTC.

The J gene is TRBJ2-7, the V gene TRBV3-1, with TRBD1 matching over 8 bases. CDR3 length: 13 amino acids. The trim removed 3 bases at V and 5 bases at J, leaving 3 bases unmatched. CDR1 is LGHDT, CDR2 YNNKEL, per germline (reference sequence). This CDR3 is CASSQDREHEQYF. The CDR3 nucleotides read TGTGCCAGCAGCCAGGACAGGGAGCACGAGCAGTACTTC.

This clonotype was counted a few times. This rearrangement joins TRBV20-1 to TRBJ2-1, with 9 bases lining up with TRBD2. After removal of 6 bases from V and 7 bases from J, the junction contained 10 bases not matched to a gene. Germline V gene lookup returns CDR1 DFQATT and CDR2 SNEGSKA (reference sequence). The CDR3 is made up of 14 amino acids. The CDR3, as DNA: TGCAGTGCCGGCGGAGCGGGGGGTCCAAATGAGCAGTTCTTC. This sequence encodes CSAGGAGGPNEQFF.

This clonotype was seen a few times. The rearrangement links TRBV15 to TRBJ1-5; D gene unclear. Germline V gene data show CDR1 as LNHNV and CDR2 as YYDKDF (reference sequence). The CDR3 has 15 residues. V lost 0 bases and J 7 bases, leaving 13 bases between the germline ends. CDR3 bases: TGTGCCACCAGCAGAGATGGAGAGACAACCCAGCCCCAGCATTTT. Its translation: CATSRDGETTQPQHF.

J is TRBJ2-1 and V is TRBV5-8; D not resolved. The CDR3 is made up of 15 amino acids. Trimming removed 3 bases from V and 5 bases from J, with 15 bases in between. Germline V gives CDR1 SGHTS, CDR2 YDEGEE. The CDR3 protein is CASSWYSLRHNEQFF. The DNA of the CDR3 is TGTGCCAGCAGCTGGTACAGCCTGCGGCACAATGAGCAGTTCTTC.

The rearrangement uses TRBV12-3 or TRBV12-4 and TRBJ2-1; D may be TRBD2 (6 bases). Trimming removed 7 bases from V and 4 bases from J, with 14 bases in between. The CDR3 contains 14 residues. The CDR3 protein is CASTYSRGYNEQFF. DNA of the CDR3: TGTGCCAGCACCTACTCCCGGGGGTACAATGAGCAGTTCTTC.

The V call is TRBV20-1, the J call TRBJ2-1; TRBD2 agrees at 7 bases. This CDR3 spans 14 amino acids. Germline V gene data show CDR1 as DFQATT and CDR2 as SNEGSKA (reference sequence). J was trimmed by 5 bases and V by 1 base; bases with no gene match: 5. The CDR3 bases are TGCAGTGCTAGAGTCCAGCGGGGCCACAATGAGCAGTTCTTC. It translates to CSARVQRGHNEQFF.

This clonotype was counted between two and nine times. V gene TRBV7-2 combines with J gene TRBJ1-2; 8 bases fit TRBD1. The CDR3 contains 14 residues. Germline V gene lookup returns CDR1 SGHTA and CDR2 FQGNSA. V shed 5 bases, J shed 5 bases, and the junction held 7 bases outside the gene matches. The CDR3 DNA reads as TGTGCCAGCAGCGATACAGGGGGAGAGTATGGCTACACCTTC. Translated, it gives CASSDTGGEYGYTF. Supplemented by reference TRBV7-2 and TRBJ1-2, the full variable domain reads GAGVSQSPSNKVTEKGKDVELRCDPISGHTALYWYRQSLGQGLEFLIYFQGNSAPDKSGLPSDRFSAERTGGSVSTLTIQRTQQEDSAVYLCASSDTGGEYGYTFGSGTRLTVV.

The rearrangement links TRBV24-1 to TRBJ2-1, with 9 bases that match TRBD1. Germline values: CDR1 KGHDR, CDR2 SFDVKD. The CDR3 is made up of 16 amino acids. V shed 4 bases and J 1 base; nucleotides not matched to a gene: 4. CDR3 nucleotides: TGTGCCACCAGTGAAATCGGACAGGGGTCCTACAATGAGCAGTTCTTC. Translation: CATSEIGQGSYNEQFF.

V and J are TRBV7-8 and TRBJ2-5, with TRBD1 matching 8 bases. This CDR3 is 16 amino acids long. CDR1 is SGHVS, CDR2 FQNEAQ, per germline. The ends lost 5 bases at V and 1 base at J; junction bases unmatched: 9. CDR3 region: CASSKRQGLTQETQYF. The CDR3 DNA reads TGTGCCAGCAGCAAACGACAGGGGTTGACCCAAGAGACCCAGTACTTC.

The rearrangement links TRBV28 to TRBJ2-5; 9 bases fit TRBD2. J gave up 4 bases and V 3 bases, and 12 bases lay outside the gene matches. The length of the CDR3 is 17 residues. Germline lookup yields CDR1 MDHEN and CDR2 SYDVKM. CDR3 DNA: TGTGCCAGCAGTTTTCTGGAGGCGGGAGGGCCCCGAGAGACCCAGTACTTC. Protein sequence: CASSFLEAGGPRETQYF.

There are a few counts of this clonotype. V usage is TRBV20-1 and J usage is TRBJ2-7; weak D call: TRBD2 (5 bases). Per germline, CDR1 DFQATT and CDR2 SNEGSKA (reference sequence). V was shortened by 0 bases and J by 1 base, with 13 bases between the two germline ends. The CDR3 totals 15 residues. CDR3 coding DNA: TGCAGTGCTAGAGAATGGCGGGTACTTTCCTACGAGCAGTACTTC. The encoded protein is CSAREWRVLSYEQYF.

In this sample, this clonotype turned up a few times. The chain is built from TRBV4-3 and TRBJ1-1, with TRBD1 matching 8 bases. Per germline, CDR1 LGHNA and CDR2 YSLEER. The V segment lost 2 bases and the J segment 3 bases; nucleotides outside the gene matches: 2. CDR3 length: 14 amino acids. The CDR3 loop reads CASSQLQGDTEAFF. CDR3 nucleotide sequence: TGCGCCAGCAGCCAACTACAGGGGGACACTGAAGCTTTCTTT.

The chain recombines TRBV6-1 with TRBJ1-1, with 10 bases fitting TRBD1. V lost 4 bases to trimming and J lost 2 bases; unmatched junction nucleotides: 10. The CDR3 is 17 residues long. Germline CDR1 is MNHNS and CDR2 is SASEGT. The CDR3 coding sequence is TGTGCCAGCAGTGGGAGGGACAGGGGTAGGGTAAACACTGAAGCTTTCTTT. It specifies CASSGRDRGRVNTEAFF.

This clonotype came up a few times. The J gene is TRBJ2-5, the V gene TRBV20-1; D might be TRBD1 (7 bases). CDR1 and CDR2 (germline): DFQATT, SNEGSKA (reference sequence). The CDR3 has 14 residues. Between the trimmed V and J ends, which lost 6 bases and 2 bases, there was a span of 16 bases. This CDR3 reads CSAEAGQFQETQYF. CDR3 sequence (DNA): TGCAGTGCAGAGGCGGGACAGTTTCAAGAGACCCAGTACTTC.

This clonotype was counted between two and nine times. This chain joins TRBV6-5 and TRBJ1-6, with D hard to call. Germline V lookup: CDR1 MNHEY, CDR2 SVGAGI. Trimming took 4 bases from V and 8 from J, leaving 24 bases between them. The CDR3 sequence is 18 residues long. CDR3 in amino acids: CASSSGKVVRRGDSPLHF. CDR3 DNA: TGTGCCAGCAGTTCCGGGAAGGTGGTTAGACGGGGAGATTCACCCCTCCACTTT.

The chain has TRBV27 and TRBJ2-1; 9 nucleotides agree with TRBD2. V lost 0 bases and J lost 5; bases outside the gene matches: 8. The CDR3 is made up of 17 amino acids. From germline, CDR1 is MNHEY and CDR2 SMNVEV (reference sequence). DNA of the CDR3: TGTGCCAGCAGTTTATCGGATTACGCGGGAGGGGACAATGAGCAGTTCTTC. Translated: CASSLSDYAGGDNEQFF.

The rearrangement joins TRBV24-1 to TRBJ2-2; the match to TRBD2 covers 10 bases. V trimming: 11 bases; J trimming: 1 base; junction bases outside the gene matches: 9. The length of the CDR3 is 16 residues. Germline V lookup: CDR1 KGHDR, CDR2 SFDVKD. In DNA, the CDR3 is TGTGCCATCCAACCTAGCGGGAGTTGGAACACCGGGGAGCTGTTTTTT. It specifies CAIQPSGSWNTGELFF.

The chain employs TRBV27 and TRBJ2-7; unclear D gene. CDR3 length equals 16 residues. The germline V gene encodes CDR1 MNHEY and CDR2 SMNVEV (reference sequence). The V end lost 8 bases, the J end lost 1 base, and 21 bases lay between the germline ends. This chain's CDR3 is CASSGFPAAGSYEQYF. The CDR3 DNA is TGTGCCAGCTCCGGATTTCCCGCGGCTGGATCCTACGAGCAGTACTTC.